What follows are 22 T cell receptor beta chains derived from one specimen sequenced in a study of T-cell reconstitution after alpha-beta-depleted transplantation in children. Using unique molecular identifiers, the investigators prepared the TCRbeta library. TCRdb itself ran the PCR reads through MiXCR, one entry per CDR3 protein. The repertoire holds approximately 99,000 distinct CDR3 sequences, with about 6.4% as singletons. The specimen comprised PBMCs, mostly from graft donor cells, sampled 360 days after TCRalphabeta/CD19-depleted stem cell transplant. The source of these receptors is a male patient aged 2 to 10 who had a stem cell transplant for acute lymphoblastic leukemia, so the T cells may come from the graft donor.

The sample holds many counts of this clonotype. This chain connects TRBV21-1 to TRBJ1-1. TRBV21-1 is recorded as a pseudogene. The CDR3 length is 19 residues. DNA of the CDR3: TGTGCCAGCAGCAAAGCGGAAGCCAGGAATGGAGGTTGGGACACTGAAGCTTTCTTT. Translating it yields CASSKAEARNGGWDTEAFF.

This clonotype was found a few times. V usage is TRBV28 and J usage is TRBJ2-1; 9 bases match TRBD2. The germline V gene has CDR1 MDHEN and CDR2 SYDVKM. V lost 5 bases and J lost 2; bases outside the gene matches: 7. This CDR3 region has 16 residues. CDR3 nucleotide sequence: TGTGCCAGCAGTCTCCCACCTAGCGGGGCCTACAATGAGCAGTTCTTC. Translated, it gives CASSLPPSGAYNEQFF.

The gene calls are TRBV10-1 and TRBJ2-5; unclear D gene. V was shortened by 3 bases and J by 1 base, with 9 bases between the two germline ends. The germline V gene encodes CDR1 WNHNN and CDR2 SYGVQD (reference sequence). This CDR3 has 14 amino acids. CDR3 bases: TGCGCCAGCAGTGACCGGGTCTCCCAAGAGACCCAGTACTTC. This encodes CASSDRVSQETQYF.

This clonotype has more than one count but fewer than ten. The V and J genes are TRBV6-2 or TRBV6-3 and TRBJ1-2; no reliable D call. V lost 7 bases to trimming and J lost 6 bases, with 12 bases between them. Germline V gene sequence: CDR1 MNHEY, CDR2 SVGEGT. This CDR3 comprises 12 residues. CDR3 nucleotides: TGTGCCAGCACCATGACTGGGGATGGCTACACCTTC. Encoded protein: CASTMTGDGYTF.

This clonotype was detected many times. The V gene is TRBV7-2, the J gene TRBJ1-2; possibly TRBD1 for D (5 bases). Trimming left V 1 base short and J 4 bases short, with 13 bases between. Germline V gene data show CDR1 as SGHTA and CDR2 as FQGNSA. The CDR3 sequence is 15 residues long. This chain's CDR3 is CASSLGGTAAYGYTF. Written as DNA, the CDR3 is TGTGCCAGCAGCTTAGGTGGGACGGCCGCCTATGGCTACACCTTC.

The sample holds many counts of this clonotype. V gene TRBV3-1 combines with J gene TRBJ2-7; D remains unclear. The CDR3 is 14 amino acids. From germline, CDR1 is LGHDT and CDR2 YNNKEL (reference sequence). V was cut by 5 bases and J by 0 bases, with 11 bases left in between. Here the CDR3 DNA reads TGTGCCAGCAGCGAGGAAGCGAGCTCCTACGAGCAGTACTTC. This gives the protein CASSEEASSYEQYF.

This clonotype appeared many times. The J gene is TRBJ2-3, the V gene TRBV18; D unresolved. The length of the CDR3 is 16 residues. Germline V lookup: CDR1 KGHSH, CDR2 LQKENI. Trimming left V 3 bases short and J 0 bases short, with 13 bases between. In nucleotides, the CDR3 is TGTGCCAGCTCACCGATGCAGAGACCGAGCACAGATACGCAGTATTTT. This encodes CASSPMQRPSTDTQYF.

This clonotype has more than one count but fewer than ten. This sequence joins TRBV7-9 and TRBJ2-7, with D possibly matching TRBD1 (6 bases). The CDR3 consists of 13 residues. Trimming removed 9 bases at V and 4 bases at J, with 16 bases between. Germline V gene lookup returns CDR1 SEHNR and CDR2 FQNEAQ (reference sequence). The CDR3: CASEGEKGYEQYF. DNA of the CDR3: TGTGCCAGTGAGGGGGAAAAGGGTTACGAGCAGTACTTC.

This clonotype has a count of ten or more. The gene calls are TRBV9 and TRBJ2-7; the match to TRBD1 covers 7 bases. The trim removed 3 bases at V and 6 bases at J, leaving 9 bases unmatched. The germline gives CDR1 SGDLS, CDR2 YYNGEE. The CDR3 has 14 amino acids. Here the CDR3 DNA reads TGTGCCAGCAGCGGAGTCAGGGGGTCTGGCGAGCAGTACTTC. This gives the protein CASSGVRGSGEQYF.

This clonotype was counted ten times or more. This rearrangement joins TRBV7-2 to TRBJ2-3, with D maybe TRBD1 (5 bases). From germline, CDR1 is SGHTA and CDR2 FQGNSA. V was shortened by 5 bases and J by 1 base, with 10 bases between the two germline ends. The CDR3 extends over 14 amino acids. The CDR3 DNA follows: TGTGCCAGCAGCCCCCGGACACGCACAGATACGCAGTATTTT. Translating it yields CASSPRTRTDTQYF.

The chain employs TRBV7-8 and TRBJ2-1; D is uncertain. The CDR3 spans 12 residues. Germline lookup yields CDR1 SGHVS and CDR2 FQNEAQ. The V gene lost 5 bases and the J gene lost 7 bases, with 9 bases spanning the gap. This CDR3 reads CASSVPGNEQFF. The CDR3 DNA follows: TGTGCCAGCAGCGTGCCAGGAAATGAGCAGTTCTTC.

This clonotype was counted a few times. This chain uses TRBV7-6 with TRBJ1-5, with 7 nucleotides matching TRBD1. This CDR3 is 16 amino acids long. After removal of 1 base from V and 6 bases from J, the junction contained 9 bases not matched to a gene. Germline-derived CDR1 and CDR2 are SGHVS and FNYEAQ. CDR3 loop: CASSLEPYRGGQPQHF. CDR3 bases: TGTGCCAGCAGCTTAGAGCCCTACAGGGGTGGTCAGCCCCAGCATTTT.

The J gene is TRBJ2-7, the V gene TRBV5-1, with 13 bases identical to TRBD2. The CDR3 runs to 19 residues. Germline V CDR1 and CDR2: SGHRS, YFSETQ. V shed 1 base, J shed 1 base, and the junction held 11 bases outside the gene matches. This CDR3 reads CASSLPLSGLAGWSYEQYF. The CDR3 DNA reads TGCGCCAGCAGCTTGCCCCTCTCGGGACTAGCGGGGTGGTCCTACGAGCAGTACTTC.

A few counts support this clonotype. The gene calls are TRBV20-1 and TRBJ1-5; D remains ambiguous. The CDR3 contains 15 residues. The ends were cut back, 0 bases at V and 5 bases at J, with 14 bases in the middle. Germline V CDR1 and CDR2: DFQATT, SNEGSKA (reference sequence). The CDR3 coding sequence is TGCAGTGCTAGAGATGGAGGGTCTCTCCATCAGCCCCAGCATTTT. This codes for CSARDGGSLHQPQHF.

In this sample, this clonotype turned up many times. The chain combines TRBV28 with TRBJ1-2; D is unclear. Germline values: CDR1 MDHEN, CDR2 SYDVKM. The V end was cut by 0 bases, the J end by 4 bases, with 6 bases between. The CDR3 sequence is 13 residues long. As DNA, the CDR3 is TGTGCCAGCAGTTTATGGGAAAGCTATGGCTACACCTTC. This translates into CASSLWESYGYTF.

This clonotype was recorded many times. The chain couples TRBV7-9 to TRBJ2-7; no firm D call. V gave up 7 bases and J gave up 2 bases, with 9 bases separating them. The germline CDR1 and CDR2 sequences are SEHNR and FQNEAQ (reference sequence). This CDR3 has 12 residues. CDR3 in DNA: TGTGCCAGCACTGTCGTCACCTACGAGCAGTACTTC. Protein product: CASTVVTYEQYF.

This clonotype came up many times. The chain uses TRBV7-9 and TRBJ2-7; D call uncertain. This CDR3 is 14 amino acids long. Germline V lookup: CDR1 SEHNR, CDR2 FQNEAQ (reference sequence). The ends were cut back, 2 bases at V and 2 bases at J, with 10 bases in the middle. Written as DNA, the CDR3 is TGTGCCAGCAGCTTAATGGGTGGGGCCTACGAGCAGTACTTC. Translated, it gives CASSLMGGAYEQYF.

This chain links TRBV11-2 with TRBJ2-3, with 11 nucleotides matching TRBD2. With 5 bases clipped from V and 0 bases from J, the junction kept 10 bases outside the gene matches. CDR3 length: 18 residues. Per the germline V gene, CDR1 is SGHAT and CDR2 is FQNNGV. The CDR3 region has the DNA TGTGCCAGCAGCCTCAGACTAGCGGGACTTACTAGCACAGATACGCAGTATTTT. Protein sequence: CASSLRLAGLTSTDTQYF.

CDR3 DNA: TGTGCCAGCAGCTTAGGGGTCTTCGGCAAGTACTTC. This sequence encodes CASSLGVFGKYF. This chain connects TRBV11-2 to TRBJ2-4; D not certain. The germline gives CDR1 SGHAT, CDR2 FQNNGV. The CDR3 spans 12 residues. Trimming removed 1 base at V and 14 bases at J, with 12 bases between.

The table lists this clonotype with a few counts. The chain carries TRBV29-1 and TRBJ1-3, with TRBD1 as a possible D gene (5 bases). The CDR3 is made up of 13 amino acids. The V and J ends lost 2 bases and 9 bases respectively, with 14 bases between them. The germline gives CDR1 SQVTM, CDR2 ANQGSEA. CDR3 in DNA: TGCAGCGTTGAATGGGGCATGGATGGCACCATATATTTT. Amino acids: CSVEWGMDGTIYF.

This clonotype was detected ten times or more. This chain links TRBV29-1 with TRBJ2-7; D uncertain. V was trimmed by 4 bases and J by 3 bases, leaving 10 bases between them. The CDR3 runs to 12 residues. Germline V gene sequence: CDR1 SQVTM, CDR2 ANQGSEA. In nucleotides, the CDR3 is TGCAGCGTTGGAGTGCAGGACTACGAGCAGTACTTC. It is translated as CSVGVQDYEQYF.

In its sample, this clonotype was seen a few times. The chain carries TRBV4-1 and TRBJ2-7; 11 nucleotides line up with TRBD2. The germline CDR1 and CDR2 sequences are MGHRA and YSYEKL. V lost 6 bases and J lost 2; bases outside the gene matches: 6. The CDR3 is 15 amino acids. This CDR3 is CASSYTSGGPYEQYF. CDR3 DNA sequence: TGCGCCAGCAGTTACACTAGCGGGGGACCCTACGAGCAGTACTTC.